One and the same sample provided the 30 T cell receptor beta chains below, sequenced in a study of T-cell reconstitution after alpha-beta-depleted transplantation in children. Researchers prepared the TCRbeta library using unique molecular identifiers, the study reports. Each CDR3 protein is one row after TCRdb ran MiXCR on the PCR reads. The sample shows more than 550,000 distinct CDR3 sequences, about 11% of them seen only once. This specimen was PBMCs from the stem cell graft donor, taken from the stem cell graft. The origin of the receptors is a human donor who donated a stem cell graft to a child with acute myeloid leukemia.

This clonotype was counted many times. The genes are TRBV29-1 and TRBJ2-7; the D is unclear. Per germline, CDR1 SQVTM and CDR2 ANQGSEA. With 5 bases removed from V and 6 bases from J, the gap between germline ends came to 17 bases. This CDR3 is built from 13 residues. CDR3 region: CSVYWPQSFEQYF. The CDR3, as DNA: TGCAGCGTTTATTGGCCTCAGAGCTTCGAGCAGTACTTC.

This clonotype appeared a few times. The J gene is TRBJ2-3, the V gene TRBV7-2; D unresolved. Germline lookup yields CDR1 SGHTA and CDR2 FQGNSA. Between the trimmed V and J ends, which lost 0 bases and 5 bases, there was a span of 6 bases. The CDR3 is 13 amino acids. The CDR3 region has the DNA TGTGCCAGCAGCTTAGCCCATGTAGATACGCAGTATTTT. This sequence encodes CASSLAHVDTQYF.

Only a few counts were recorded for this clonotype. The chain has TRBV14 and TRBJ2-5; no reliable D call. V lost 1 base and J 1 base, leaving 7 bases between the germline ends. Germline V gives CDR1 SGHDN, CDR2 FVKESK. The CDR3 runs 14 residues. CDR3 loop: CASSQGPLQETQYF. The CDR3 nucleotides read TGTGCCAGCAGCCAAGGACCGCTCCAAGAGACCCAGTACTTC. Full variable domain (remainder filled in from reference TRBV14 and TRBJ2-5): EAGVTQFPSHSVIEKGQTVTLRCDPISGHDNLYWYRRVMGKEIKFLLHFVKESKQDESGMPNNRFLAERTGGTYSTLKVQPAELEDSGVYFCASSQGPLQETQYFGPGTRLLVL.

The chain combines TRBV18 with TRBJ2-5; D unclear. V was trimmed by 5 bases and J by 1 base, leaving 8 bases between them. Germline assignment: CDR1 KGHSH and CDR2 LQKENI. The CDR3 has 13 residues. The DNA of the CDR3 is TGTGCCAGCTCAATGGCAAGCCAAGAGACCCAGTACTTC. Protein product: CASSMASQETQYF.

Regarding this clonotype: A clone one base away is much larger, so this may be a read error. The V gene is TRBV6-5, the J gene TRBJ2-5; 12 nucleotides line up with TRBD2. V dropped 2 bases and J dropped 5; count of bases not matched to a gene: 3. Germline V gene data show CDR1 as MNHEY and CDR2 as SVGAGI. This CDR3 spans 15 amino acids. The CDR3 loop is CASSYTGTSGETQYF. DNA for the CDR3: TGTGCCAGCAGTTACACAGGGACTAGCGGGGAGACCCAGTACTTC.

This clonotype was counted a few times. V and J are TRBV29-1 and TRBJ2-5; 7 bases line up with TRBD2. V lost 8 bases and J lost 1; bases outside the gene matches: 4. Germline V lookup: CDR1 SQVTM, CDR2 ANQGSEA. The CDR3 is made up of 12 amino acids. The DNA for the CDR3 is TGCAGCTCGGTAGCGGGCCAAGAGACCCAGTACTTC. Amino acids: CSSVAGQETQYF.

Concerning this clonotype itself: A much larger clonotype is one base distant, so this may be a read error. Here the CDR3 omits its conserved ending phenylalanine or tryptophan, so a read error is the likely source. This chain joins TRBV30 and TRBJ1-4, with D unclear. Trimming cost V 2 bases and J 12 bases, with 16 bases left between them. The CDR3 runs to 13 residues. CDR1 is GTSNPN and CDR2 is SVGIG in the germline V gene (reference sequence). The CDR3 DNA reads TGTGCCTGGAGTCCTCGGGCGTCCTTGGAACTGTTTATT. As protein: CAWSPRASLELFI.

This clonotype has more than one count but fewer than ten. The V gene is TRBV3-1, the J gene TRBJ2-7; 10 nucleotides agree with TRBD2. This CDR3 has 17 residues. Germline V gives CDR1 LGHDT, CDR2 YNNKEL (reference sequence). V trimming: 0 bases; J trimming: 4 bases; junction bases outside the gene matches: 9. CDR3 loop: CASSQESGAGGHYEQYF. The CDR3 nucleotides read TGTGCCAGCAGCCAAGAGTCGGGAGCGGGAGGGCATTACGAGCAGTACTTC.

V gene TRBV18 combines with J gene TRBJ1-5; D unresolved. Germline CDR1 and CDR2: KGHSH and LQKENI. V was clipped by 3 bases and J by 4 bases, with 10 bases between them. The CDR3 is 14 amino acids. CDR3 loop: CASSPAGENQPQHF. The CDR3 region has the DNA TGTGCCAGCTCACCGGCGGGCGAGAATCAGCCCCAGCATTTT.

The V gene is TRBV18, the J gene TRBJ2-3; 12 bases are a match to TRBD2. The V gene end was trimmed by 3 bases and the J gene end by 2 bases; junction bases not matched to a gene: 6. The CDR3 loop spans 17 amino acids. Germline V CDR1 and CDR2: KGHSH, LQKENI. The CDR3 reads CASSPQTSGRTTDTQYF. Written as DNA, the CDR3 is TGTGCCAGCTCACCCCAGACTAGCGGGAGAACCACAGATACGCAGTATTTT.

The chain carries TRBV3-1 and TRBJ2-1, with D tentatively TRBD1 or TRBD2 (5 bases each). CDR1 and CDR2 (germline): LGHDT, YNNKEL (reference sequence). There are 14 residues in the CDR3. The V end was cut by 1 base, the J end by 9 bases, with 13 bases between. In DNA, the CDR3 is TGTGCCAGCAGCCAAGGGGTGGGGGTCTCTGAGCAGTTCTTC. It codes for CASSQGVGVSEQFF.

This clonotype has only a few counts. This chain uses TRBV7-6 with TRBJ2-1; no definite D call. The CDR3 totals 15 residues. V was cut by 0 bases and J by 0 bases, with 6 bases left in between. The germline V gene encodes CDR1 SGHVS and CDR2 FNYEAQ. The CDR3 region is CASSLADNSYNEQFF. CDR3 nucleotide sequence: TGTGCCAGCAGCTTAGCAGACAACTCCTACAATGAGCAGTTCTTC. The whole variable domain, remainder taken from reference TRBV7-6 and TRBJ2-1, is GAGVSQSPRYKVTKRGQDVALRCDPISGHVSLYWYRQALGQGPEFLTYFNYEAQQDKSGLPNDRFSAERPEGSISTLTIQRTEQRDSAMYRCASSLADNSYNEQFFGPGTRLTVL.

This rearrangement joins TRBV12-3 or TRBV12-4 to TRBJ1-1; tentatively, D is TRBD1 (5 bases). The V end lost 3 bases, the J end lost 6 bases, and 8 bases lay between the germline ends. This CDR3 contains 12 residues. CDR3 in amino acids: CASSFVGAEAFF. As DNA, the CDR3 is TGTGCCAGCAGTTTTGTGGGGGCTGAAGCTTTCTTT.

The CDR3 loop reads CASRPDTVNTEAFF. The CDR3 bases are TGCGCCAGCAGGCCTGACACCGTGAACACTGAAGCTTTCTTT. The gene calls are TRBV5-1 and TRBJ1-1; D gene uncertain. Germline V CDR1 and CDR2: SGHRS, YFSETQ. Trimming stripped 5 bases from V and 0 bases from J, with 11 bases between. The CDR3 length is 14 residues.

This clonotype was seen ten or more times. The CDR3 DNA sequence: TGTGCCAGCAGCGTAGCGGGAGTAGGTAATGAGCAGTTCTTC. The encoded protein is CASSVAGVGNEQFF. The chain employs TRBV9 and TRBJ2-1, with a possible D match to TRBD2 (6 bases). This CDR3 comprises 14 residues. Trimming removed 0 bases at V and 7 bases at J, with 11 bases between. From germline, CDR1 is SGDLS and CDR2 YYNGEE.

This clonotype was detected a few times. The chain is built from TRBV20-1 and TRBJ2-1; possible D gene TRBD2, 6 bases. CDR1 and CDR2 (germline): DFQATT, SNEGSKA (reference sequence). Between the trimmed V and J ends, which lost 7 bases and 5 bases, there was a span of 18 bases. There are 14 residues in the CDR3. CDR3 protein: CSVYGSQLDNEQFF. Written as DNA, the CDR3 is TGCAGTGTTTACGGGAGCCAATTGGACAATGAGCAGTTCTTC.

In its sample, this clonotype was seen a few times. The chain has TRBV24-1 and TRBJ1-3; D not certain. V lost 3 bases and J lost 2, with 10 bases in between. Germline CDR1 is KGHDR and CDR2 is SFDVKD. The length of the CDR3 is 15 residues. This CDR3 is CATSDPTYAGNTIYF. CDR3 sequence (DNA): TGTGCCACCAGTGATCCTACATACGCTGGAAACACCATATATTTT.

This clonotype was found many times. The genes are TRBV3-1 and TRBJ2-3, with 7 bases that match TRBD2. CDR1 is LGHDT and CDR2 is YNNKEL in the germline V gene (reference sequence). The CDR3 is 14 residues long. Unmatched junction bases numbered 5, after V lost 4 bases and J lost 4 bases. DNA of the CDR3: TGTGCCAGCAGCCCAAACGGGAGGTCAGATACGCAGTATTTT. Its translation is CASSPNGRSDTQYF.

This clonotype was observed a handful of times. The CDR3 loop is CATSQTQETQYF. CDR3 bases: TGTGCCACCAGCCAGACCCAAGAGACCCAGTACTTC. V gene TRBV24-1 combines with J gene TRBJ2-5, with D unclear. Germline assignment: CDR1 KGHDR and CDR2 SFDVKD. The CDR3 covers 12 residues. Trimming left V 7 bases short and J 1 base short, with 6 bases between.

This clonotype was seen a handful of times. V gene TRBV6-1 combines with J gene TRBJ1-1; possible D gene TRBD1, 6 bases. V gave up 2 bases and J gave up 5 bases, with 15 bases separating them. The CDR3 totals 15 residues. The germline V gene encodes CDR1 MNHNS and CDR2 SASEGT. Here the CDR3 DNA reads TGTGCCAGCAGTGAACCGTCAGGGGTAGGGACTGAAGCTTTCTTT. Protein sequence: CASSEPSGVGTEAFF.

The sample holds many counts of this clonotype. V and J are TRBV12-3 or TRBV12-4 and TRBJ2-1, with D tentatively TRBD1 or TRBD2 (6 bases each). V lost 8 bases, J lost 5 bases, and 16 bases lay in between. The CDR3 runs to 14 residues. The CDR3 nucleotides are TGTGCCAGCCTACCCTGGGGGGCAAACAATGAGCAGTTCTTC. It yields the protein CASLPWGANNEQFF.

This clonotype was seen more than once but under ten times. The rearrangement links TRBV20-1 to TRBJ2-5, with TRBD2 matching over 10 bases. The CDR3 has 14 residues. Germline CDR1 reads DFQATT; CDR2 reads SNEGSKA (reference sequence). CDR3 residues: CSGGVAGGGETQYF. CDR3 DNA sequence: TGCAGCGGGGGAGTAGCGGGAGGTGGTGAGACCCAGTACTTC.

The table lists this clonotype with a few counts. The chain joins TRBV12-3 or TRBV12-4 to TRBJ1-1, with a possible D match to TRBD1 (5 bases). This CDR3 comprises 15 residues. Trimming shortened V by 5 bases and J by 0 bases, and 13 bases separated the two germline ends. CDR3 bases: TGTGCCAGCAGTCGCGGGGGACGGCTGAACACTGAAGCTTTCTTT. Protein sequence: CASSRGGRLNTEAFF.

This chain joins TRBV29-1 and TRBJ2-7; D not resolved. V was clipped by 1 base and J by 5 bases, with 12 bases between them. Germline loops: CDR1 SQVTM, CDR2 ANQGSEA. The CDR3 contains 13 residues. The CDR3 sequence is CSVEVLRMNEQYF. The CDR3 DNA reads as TGCAGCGTTGAAGTTTTGCGAATGAACGAGCAGTACTTC.

This clonotype was seen a few times. J is TRBJ2-3 and V is TRBV6-2 or TRBV6-3, with 10 positions matching TRBD1. Trimming took 5 bases from V and 4 from J; bases not matched to a gene: 6. The CDR3 length is 15 residues. The germline CDR1 and CDR2 sequences are MNHEY and SVGEGT. In DNA form, the CDR3 reads TGTGCCAGCAGTACCGGGGACAGGGGTCCAGATACGCAGTATTTT. This sequence encodes CASSTGDRGPDTQYF.

In its sample, this clonotype was seen many times. V gene TRBV5-1 combines with J gene TRBJ2-4, with 8 bases fitting TRBD1. This CDR3 comprises 14 residues. Looked up from germline, CDR1 is SGHRS and CDR2 is YFSETQ. The trim removed 9 bases at V and 7 bases at J, leaving 12 bases unmatched. DNA of the CDR3: TGCGCCACCGCCTTCAGGGGGCGGGTTAACATTCAGTACTTC. Amino acids: CATAFRGRVNIQYF.

This clonotype has more than one count but fewer than ten. The chain joins TRBV20-1 to TRBJ2-2, with TRBD2 identical over 10 bases. Germline lookup yields CDR1 DFQATT and CDR2 SNEGSKA (reference sequence). The CDR3 contains 15 residues. The trim removed 3 bases at V and 3 bases at J, leaving 4 bases unmatched. The CDR3 coding sequence is TGCAGTGCTAGTAAGGGACTAGCGTACACCGGGGAGCTGTTTTTT. Protein sequence: CSASKGLAYTGELFF.

A few counts support this clonotype. V is TRBV6-5 and J is TRBJ2-5; D uncertain. The CDR3 contains 13 residues. V lost 0 bases and J 5 bases, leaving 7 bases between the germline ends. CDR1 is MNHEY, CDR2 SVGAGI, per germline. The DNA for the CDR3 is TGTGCCAGCAGTTACTCGGAGAGGGAGACCCAGTACTTC. Translated: CASSYSERETQYF.

The chain has TRBV30 and TRBJ2-7; a weak D match, TRBD2 (6 bases). The length of the CDR3 is 12 residues. CDR1 is GTSNPN, CDR2 SVGIG, per germline (reference sequence). With 0 bases removed from V and 7 bases from J, the gap between germline ends came to 10 bases. Here the CDR3 reads CAWSVQGREQYF. In DNA, the CDR3 is TGTGCCTGGAGTGTACAAGGGAGGGAGCAGTACTTC.

This clonotype came up many times. This rearrangement joins TRBV20-1 to TRBJ2-1, with D possibly matching TRBD2 (6 bases). Trimming removed 0 bases from V and 9 bases from J, with 12 bases in between. The CDR3 is made up of 13 amino acids. Germline V gene sequence: CDR1 DFQATT, CDR2 SNEGSKA (reference sequence). The CDR3 is CSARDATGVEQFF. The CDR3 DNA reads TGCAGTGCTAGAGACGCGACGGGAGTTGAGCAGTTCTTC.